Presented here are 11 T cell receptor beta chains from one specimen sequenced in a study of patients and donors after allogeneic stem cell transplantation. MiXCR was run by TCRdb on the RT-PCR reads, yielding one entry per CDR3 protein. The profile shows roughly 940,000 distinct CDR3 sequences, 18% of them singletons. Sequenced sample: blood, either unsorted or a sorted T cell fraction (not recorded which). The receptors come from a human donor who was either an allogeneic HSCT recipient or a stem cell or donor lymphocyte infusion donor (not recorded which). It is not recorded whose cells these are; they may come from a transplant donor.

This clonotype was counted only a few times. CDR3 nucleotide sequence: TGTGCCACCAGCAGAGATTATGAGCAGTTCTTC. Amino acid sequence: CATSRDYEQFF. The chain uses TRBV15 and TRBJ2-1; D is uncertain. CDR1 and CDR2 from the germline V gene are LNHNV and YYDKDF (reference sequence). The CDR3 has 11 amino acids. V was clipped by 0 bases and J by 8 bases, with 2 bases between them.

This chain links TRBV25-1 with TRBJ1-5; perhaps TRBD1 as D (5 bases). The length of the CDR3 is 19 residues. Looked up from germline, CDR1 is MGHDK and CDR2 is SYGVNS. Between the trimmed V and J ends, which lost 5 bases and 0 bases, there was a span of 23 bases. The CDR3 bases are TGTGCCAGCAGTCCTTTGATCGTGACAGCTTCCTATAGCAATCAGCCCCAGCATTTT. Its translation: CASSPLIVTASYSNQPQHF.

This clonotype was seen many times. The chain combines TRBV20-1 with TRBJ2-3, with 7 bases fitting TRBD2. Trimming took 6 bases from V and 2 from J; bases not matched to a gene: 8. The germline gives CDR1 DFQATT, CDR2 SNEGSKA (reference sequence). The CDR3 is 14 amino acids. This CDR3 is CSAAGTIYTDTQYF. Here the CDR3 DNA reads TGCAGTGCCGCCGGGACTATCTACACAGATACGCAGTATTTT.

The chain recombines TRBV20-1 with TRBJ2-7; TRBD1 matches at 9 bases. This CDR3 spans 13 amino acids. The trim removed 1 base at V and 6 bases at J, leaving 4 bases unmatched. Germline loops: CDR1 DFQATT, CDR2 SNEGSKA (reference sequence). As DNA, the CDR3 is TGCAGTGCTAGAGGGGACAGGGAGATCGAGCAGTACTTC. It is translated as CSARGDREIEQYF.

The chain uses TRBV5-1 and TRBJ1-1; 7 bases fit TRBD1. The CDR3 is made up of 17 amino acids. The V gene end was trimmed by 1 base and the J gene end by 5 bases; junction bases not matched to a gene: 14. CDR1 is SGHRS, CDR2 YFSETQ, per germline. The CDR3 sequence: CASSLYRQGVAWTEAFF. The CDR3 region has the DNA TGCGCCAGCAGCTTGTATCGACAGGGAGTCGCTTGGACTGAAGCTTTCTTT. Full variable domain (rest looked up from reference TRBV5-1 and TRBJ1-1): KAGVTQTPRYLIKTRGQQVTLSCSPISGHRSVSWYQQTPGQGLQFLFEYFSETQRNKGNFPGRFSGRQFSNSRSEMNVSTLELGDSALYLCASSLYRQGVAWTEAFFGQGTRLTVV.

The rearrangement joins TRBV20-1 to TRBJ2-7; 8 nucleotides align to TRBD1. Germline loops: CDR1 DFQATT, CDR2 SNEGSKA (reference sequence). The CDR3 has 15 residues. The V gene end was trimmed by 0 bases and the J gene end by 5 bases; junction bases not matched to a gene: 9. CDR3: CSARDQETGVDEQYF. CDR3 bases: TGCAGTGCTAGAGATCAAGAGACAGGGGTGGACGAGCAGTACTTC.

J is TRBJ2-5 and V is TRBV20-1, with 12 bases aligning to TRBD2. CDR3 size: 13 residues. V gave up 5 bases and J gave up 7 bases; unmatched junction bases: 5. Germline V gives CDR1 DFQATT, CDR2 SNEGSKA (reference sequence). Here the CDR3 DNA reads TGCAGTGCTGTGGGGACTAGCGGGTTGACCCAGTACTTC. This gives the protein CSAVGTSGLTQYF.

The gene calls are TRBV20-1 and TRBJ2-1, with TRBD2 matching over 12 bases. The junction had 3 bases not matched to a gene; V was cut back by 1 base and J by 2 bases. The CDR3 is 16 residues long. The germline gives CDR1 DFQATT, CDR2 SNEGSKA (reference sequence). The CDR3 sequence: CSARGASGGAYNEQFF. The DNA of the CDR3 is TGCAGTGCTAGAGGAGCTAGCGGGGGGGCCTACAATGAGCAGTTCTTC.

The chain uses TRBV20-1 and TRBJ2-7; TRBD2 aligns across 9 bases. This CDR3 has 17 residues. Germline trimming cut 2 bases from V and 0 bases from J; bases unmatched to any gene: 11. Germline CDR1 and CDR2: DFQATT and SNEGSKA (reference sequence). The CDR3 coding sequence is TGCAGTGCTAGACCAGCGGGGGGCCTATTAAGCTCCTACGAGCAGTACTTC. Protein product: CSARPAGGLLSSYEQYF.

Regarding this clonotype: This may be a read error, as it is one base from a much larger clone. The rearrangement joins TRBV7-7 to TRBJ2-1; 10 bases match TRBD1. The CDR3 consists of 14 residues. Germline CDR1 reads SSHAT; CDR2 reads FNYEAQ (reference sequence). Trimming removed 3 bases from V and 6 bases from J; junction bases left unmatched: 2. In DNA form, the CDR3 reads TGTGCCAGCAGCTTTGGACAGGGGGGCAATGAGCAGTTCTTC. As protein: CASSFGQGGNEQFF.

This clonotype was seen only a few times. V and J are TRBV15 and TRBJ1-5; no firm D call. Per germline, CDR1 LNHNV and CDR2 YYDKDF (reference sequence). Deletions cut 0 bases from V and 3 bases from J, with 6 bases between. CDR3 length: 14 residues. The CDR3 sequence is CATSRDWNNQPQHF. As DNA, the CDR3 is TGTGCCACCAGCAGAGATTGGAACAATCAGCCCCAGCATTTT.